This T cell receptor (beta chain) is drawn from a study of T cell responses to AZD1222 COVID-19 vaccine. As to this clone: The antigen is not known.

Clones were sequenced by immunoSEQ multiplex PCR, and TCRdb holds only the in-frame ones, with some missing. The sample contains tens of thousands of clones, 92% of which appear only once. Regarding the study as a whole: No day 14 peak samples; only post-peak repertoires were characterized. As reported, nearly half of all spike-specific TCRs target variant regions that are unmutated.

Germline V CDR1 and CDR2: MDHEN, SYDVKM. V lost 8 bases to trimming and J lost 8 bases, with 27 bases between them. This CDR3 region has 16 residues. Investigators merged groups given second doses at roughly 4 or roughly 12 weeks. The source material was peripheral blood, sampled 28 days after the second AZD1222 dose. The chain joins TRBV28 to TRBJ1-2; a possible D gene is TRBD1 (6 bases). The receptor was isolated from an adult who received the AZD1222 COVID-19 vaccine. The CDR3 loop reads CASSRGQTLPYGGYTF. The DNA of the CDR3 is TGTGCCAGCTCCCGCGGACAGACTTTACCCTATGGAGGCTACACCTTC.